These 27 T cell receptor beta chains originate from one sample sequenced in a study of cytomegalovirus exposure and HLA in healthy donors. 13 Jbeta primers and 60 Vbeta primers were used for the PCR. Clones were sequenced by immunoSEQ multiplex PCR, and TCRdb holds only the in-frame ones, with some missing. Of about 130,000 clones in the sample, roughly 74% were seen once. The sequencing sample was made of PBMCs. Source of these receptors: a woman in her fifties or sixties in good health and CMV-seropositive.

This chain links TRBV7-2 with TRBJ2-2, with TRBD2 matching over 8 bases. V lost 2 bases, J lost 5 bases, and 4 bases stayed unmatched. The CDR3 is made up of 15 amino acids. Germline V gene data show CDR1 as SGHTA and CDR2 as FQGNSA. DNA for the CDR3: TGTGCCAGCAGCTTAAGGGCGGGGGGAACCGGGGAGCTGTTTTTT. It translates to CASSLRAGGTGELFF.

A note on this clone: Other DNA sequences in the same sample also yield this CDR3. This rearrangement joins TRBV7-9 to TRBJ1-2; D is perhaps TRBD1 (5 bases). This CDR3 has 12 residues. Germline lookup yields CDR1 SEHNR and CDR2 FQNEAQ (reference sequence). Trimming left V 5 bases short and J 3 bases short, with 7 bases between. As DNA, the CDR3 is TGTGCCAGCAGCCCACAGGACTATGGCTACACCTTC. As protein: CASSPQDYGYTF. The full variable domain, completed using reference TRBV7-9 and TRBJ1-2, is DTGVSQNPRHKITKRGQNVTFRCDPISEHNRLYWYRQTLGQGPEFLTYFQNEAQLEKSRLLSDRFSAERPKGSFSTLEIQRTEQGDSAMYLCASSPQDYGYTFGSGTRLTVV.

Here the CDR3 reads CASSVQGGSEQYF. The CDR3 DNA is TGTGCCAGCAGCGTGCAGGGAGGGAGCGAGCAGTACTTC. This rearrangement joins TRBV9 to TRBJ2-7, with 7 positions matching TRBD2. The CDR3 has 13 amino acids. Trimming removed 2 bases from V and 6 bases from J; junction bases left unmatched: 5. Germline V gene sequence: CDR1 SGDLS, CDR2 YYNGEE.

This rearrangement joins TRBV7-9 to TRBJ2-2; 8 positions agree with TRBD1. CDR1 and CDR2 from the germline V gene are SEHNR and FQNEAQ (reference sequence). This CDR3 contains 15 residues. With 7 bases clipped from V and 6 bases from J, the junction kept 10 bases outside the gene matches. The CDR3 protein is CASNRDRTDAGELFF. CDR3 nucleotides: TGTGCCAGCAACCGGGACAGGACGGACGCCGGGGAGCTGTTTTTT.

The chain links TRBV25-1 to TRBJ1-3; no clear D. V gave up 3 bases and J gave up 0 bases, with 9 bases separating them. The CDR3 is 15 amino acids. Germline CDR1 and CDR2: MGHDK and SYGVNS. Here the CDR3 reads CASSDRRTSGNTIYF. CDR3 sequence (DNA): TGTGCCAGCAGTGATAGAAGAACCTCTGGAAACACCATATATTTT.

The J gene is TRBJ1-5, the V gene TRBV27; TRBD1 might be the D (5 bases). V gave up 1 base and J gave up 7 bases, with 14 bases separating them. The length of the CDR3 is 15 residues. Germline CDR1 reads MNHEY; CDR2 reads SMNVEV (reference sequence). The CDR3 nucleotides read TGTGCCAGCAGTTTATATCTGGGGCCATTGCAGCCCCAGCATTTT. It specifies CASSLYLGPLQPQHF.

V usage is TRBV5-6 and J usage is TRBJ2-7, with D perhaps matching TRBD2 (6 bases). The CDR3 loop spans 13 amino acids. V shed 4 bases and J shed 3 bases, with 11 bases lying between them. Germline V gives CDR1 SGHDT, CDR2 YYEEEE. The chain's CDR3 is CASSPGGIYEQYF. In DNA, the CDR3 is TGTGCCAGCAGCCCCGGGGGAATCTACGAGCAGTACTTC.

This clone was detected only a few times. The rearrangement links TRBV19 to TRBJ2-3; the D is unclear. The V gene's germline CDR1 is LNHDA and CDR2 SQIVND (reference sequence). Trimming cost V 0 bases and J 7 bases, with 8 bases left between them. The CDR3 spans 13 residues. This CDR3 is CASSIEWANTQYF. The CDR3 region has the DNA TGTGCCAGTAGTATAGAGTGGGCAAATACGCAGTATTTT.

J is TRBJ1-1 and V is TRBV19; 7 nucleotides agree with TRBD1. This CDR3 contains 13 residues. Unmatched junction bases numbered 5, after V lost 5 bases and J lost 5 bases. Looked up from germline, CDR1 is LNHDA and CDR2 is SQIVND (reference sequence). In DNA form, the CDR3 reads TGTGCCAGTAGTCAGACAGGGAAGACTGAAGCTTTCTTT. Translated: CASSQTGKTEAFF.

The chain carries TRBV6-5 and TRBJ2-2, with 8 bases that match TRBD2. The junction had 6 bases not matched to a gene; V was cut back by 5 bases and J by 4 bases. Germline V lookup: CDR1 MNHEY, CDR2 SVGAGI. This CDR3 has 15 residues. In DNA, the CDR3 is TGTGCCAGCAGTCGGACTAGCTTCGTCACCGGGGAGCTGTTTTTT. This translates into CASSRTSFVTGELFF.

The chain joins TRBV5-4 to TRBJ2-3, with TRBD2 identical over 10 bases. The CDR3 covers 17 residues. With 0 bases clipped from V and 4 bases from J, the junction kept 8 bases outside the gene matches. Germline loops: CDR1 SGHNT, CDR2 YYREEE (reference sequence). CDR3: CASSLAQRGGIADTQYF. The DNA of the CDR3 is TGTGCCAGCAGCTTGGCCCAGCGGGGGGGCATCGCAGATACGCAGTATTTT.

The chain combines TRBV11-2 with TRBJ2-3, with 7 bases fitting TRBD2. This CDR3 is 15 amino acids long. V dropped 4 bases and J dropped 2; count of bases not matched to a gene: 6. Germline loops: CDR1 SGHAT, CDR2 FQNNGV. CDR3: CASSSSSGLTDTQYF. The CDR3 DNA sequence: TGTGCCAGCAGCTCCTCTAGCGGCCTCACAGATACGCAGTATTTT.

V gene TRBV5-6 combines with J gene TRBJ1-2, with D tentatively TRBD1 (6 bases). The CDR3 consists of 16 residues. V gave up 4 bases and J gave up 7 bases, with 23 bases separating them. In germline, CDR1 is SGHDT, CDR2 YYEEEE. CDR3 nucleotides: TGTGCCAGCAGCCCAGGGGCCCATCACCGACGAGGTGGCTACACCTTC. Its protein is CASSPGAHHRRGGYTF.

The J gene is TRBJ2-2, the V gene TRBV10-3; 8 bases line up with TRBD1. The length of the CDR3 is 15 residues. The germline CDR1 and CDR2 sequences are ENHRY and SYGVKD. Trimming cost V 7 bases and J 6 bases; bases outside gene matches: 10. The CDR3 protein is CAINLGQGASGELFF. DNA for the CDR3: TGTGCCATCAACCTTGGCCAGGGGGCTTCCGGGGAGCTGTTTTTT.

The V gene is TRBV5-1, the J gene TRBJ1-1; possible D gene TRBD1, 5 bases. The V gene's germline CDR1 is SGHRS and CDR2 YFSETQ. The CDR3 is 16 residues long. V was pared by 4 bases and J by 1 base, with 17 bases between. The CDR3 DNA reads TGCGCCAGCAGCGACCGGGACTCAAGTGGGAACACTGAAGCTTTCTTT. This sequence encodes CASSDRDSSGNTEAFF.

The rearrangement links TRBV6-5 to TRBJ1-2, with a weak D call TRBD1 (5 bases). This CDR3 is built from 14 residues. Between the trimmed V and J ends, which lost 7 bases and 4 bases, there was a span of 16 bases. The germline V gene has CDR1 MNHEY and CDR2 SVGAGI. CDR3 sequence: CASKNDQGPYGYTF. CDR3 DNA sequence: TGTGCCAGCAAAAATGACCAGGGCCCCTATGGCTACACCTTC.

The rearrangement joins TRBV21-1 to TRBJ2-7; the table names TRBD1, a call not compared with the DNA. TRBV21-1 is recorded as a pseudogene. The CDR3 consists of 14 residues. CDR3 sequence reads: CASSIRQGAREQYF. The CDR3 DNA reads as TGTGCCAGCAGCATCCGACAGGGAGCAAGGGAGCAGTACTTC.

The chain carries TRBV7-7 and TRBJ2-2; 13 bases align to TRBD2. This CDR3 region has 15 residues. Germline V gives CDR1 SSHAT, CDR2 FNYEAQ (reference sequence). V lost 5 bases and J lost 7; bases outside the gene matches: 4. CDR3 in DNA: TGTGCCAGCAGCGGGACTAGCGGGGTTGGCGGGGAGCTGTTTTTT. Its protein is CASSGTSGVGGELFF.

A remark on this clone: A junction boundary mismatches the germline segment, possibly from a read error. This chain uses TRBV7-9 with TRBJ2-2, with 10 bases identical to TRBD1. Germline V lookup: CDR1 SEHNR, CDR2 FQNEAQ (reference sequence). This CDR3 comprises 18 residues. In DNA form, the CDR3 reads TGTTCCAGCAGCGGCCGTCCCCGGACAGGGGGAAGGACCGGGGAGCTGTTTTTT. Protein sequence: CSSSGRPRTGGRTGELFF.

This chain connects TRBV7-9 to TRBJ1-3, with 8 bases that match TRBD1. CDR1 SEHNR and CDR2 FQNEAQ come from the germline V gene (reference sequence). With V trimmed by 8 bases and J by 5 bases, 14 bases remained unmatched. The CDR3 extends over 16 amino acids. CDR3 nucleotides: TGTGCCAGCCACCCATGGACAGGGAACTTAAGAAACACCATATATTTT. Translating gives CASHPWTGNLRNTIYF.

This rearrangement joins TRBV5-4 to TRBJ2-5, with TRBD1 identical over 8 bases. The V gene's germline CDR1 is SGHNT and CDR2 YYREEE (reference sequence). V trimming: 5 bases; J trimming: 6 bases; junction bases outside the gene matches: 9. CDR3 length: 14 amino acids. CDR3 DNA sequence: TGTGCCAGCAGTTCGCTCTGGACAGGGAAGACCCAGTACTTC. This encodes CASSSLWTGKTQYF.

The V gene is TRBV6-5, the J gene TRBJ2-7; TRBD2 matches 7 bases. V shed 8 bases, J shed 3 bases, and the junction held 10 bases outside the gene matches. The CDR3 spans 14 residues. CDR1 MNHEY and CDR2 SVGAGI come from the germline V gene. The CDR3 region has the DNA TGTGCCAGCTCCCCCCGGGGAGGGGTCTACGAGCAGTACTTC. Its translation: CASSPRGGVYEQYF.

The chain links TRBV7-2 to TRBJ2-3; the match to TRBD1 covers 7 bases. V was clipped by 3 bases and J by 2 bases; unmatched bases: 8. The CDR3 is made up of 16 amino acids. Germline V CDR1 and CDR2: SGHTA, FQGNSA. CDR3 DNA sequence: TGTGCCAGCAGCTTGTACCTCGGGACAGACACAGATACGCAGTATTTT. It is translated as CASSLYLGTDTDTQYF.

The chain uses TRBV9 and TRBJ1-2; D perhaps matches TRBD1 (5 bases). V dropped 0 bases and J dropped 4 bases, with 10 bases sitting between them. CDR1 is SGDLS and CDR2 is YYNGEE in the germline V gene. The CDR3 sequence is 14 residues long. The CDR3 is CASSVDQGGYGYTF. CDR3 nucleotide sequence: TGTGCCAGCAGCGTAGACCAGGGAGGCTATGGCTACACCTTC.

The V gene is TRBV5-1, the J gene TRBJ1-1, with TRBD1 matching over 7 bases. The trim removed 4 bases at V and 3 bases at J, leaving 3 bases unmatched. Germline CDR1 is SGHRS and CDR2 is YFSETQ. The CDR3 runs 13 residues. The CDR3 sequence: CASSITGDTEAFF. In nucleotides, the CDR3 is TGCGCCAGCAGCATTACAGGGGACACTGAAGCTTTCTTT.

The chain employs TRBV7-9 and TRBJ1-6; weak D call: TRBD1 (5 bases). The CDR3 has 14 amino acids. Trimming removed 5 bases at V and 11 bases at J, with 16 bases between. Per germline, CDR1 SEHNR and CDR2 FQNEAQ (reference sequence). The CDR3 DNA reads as TGTGCCAGCAGCCCGAGTGGGGAAGGGGCACCCCTCCACTTT. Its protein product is CASSPSGEGAPLHF.

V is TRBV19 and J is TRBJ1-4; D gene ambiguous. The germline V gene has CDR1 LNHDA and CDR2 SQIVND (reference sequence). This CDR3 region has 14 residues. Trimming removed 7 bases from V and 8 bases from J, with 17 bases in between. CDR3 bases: TGTGCCAGTACGGAGACGTCCGCGGCAGAAAAACTGTTTTTT. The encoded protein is CASTETSAAEKLFF.